One sample yielded the 9 T cell receptor beta chains listed below, sequenced in a study of T cells after yellow fever vaccination. TCRdb redid the calling of the 5' RACE reads with MiXCR, one entry per CDR3 protein. The data contain about 130,000 distinct CDR3 sequences, 7.4% of them singletons. The sample here was CD4+ T cells sorted from PBMCs, taken approximately 11 days after the first yellow fever vaccination. These receptors were collected from a man aged 18-30 years who received the YFV17D yellow fever vaccine.

This clonotype has ten or more counts. The chain is built from TRBV7-8 and TRBJ2-3; 8 positions match TRBD2. V gave up 1 base and J gave up 2 bases; unmatched junction bases: 5. Germline V lookup: CDR1 SGHVS, CDR2 FQNEAQ. This CDR3 contains 16 residues. The CDR3 here is CASSLGLATLTDTQYF. The CDR3 region has the DNA TGTGCCAGCAGCTTAGGACTAGCGACTCTCACAGATACGCAGTATTTT.

This clonotype was found many times. J is TRBJ2-5 and V is TRBV7-8; 8 nucleotides line up with TRBD1. Germline assignment: CDR1 SGHVS and CDR2 FQNEAQ. The CDR3 runs to 14 residues. J gave up 5 bases and V 5 bases, and 7 bases lay outside the gene matches. The CDR3 DNA is TGTGCCAGCAGCCCGGACAGGGTTAGGGAGACCCAGTACTTC. It translates to CASSPDRVRETQYF.

The table lists this clonotype with many counts. This sequence joins TRBV12-3 or TRBV12-4 and TRBJ1-4; no clear D gene. V shed 6 bases and J shed 6 bases, with 17 bases lying between them. The CDR3 sequence is 15 residues long. This CDR3 reads CASSLGPSWDEKLFF. The CDR3 DNA is TGTGCCAGCAGCCTGGGCCCGAGTTGGGATGAAAAACTGTTTTTT.

A few counts support this clonotype. The chain is built from TRBV6-1 and TRBJ2-1, with 7 bases identical to TRBD1. J gave up 0 bases and V 6 bases, and 5 bases lay outside the gene matches. In germline, CDR1 is MNHNS, CDR2 SASEGT. This CDR3 is built from 15 residues. The CDR3 here is CASSSTGPSYNEQFF. The CDR3, as DNA: TGTGCCAGCAGCTCGACAGGGCCCTCCTACAATGAGCAGTTCTTC.

This clonotype was counted many times. This chain joins TRBV4-3 and TRBJ1-2; TRBD1 aligns across 8 bases. CDR1 and CDR2 from the germline V gene are LGHNA and YSLEER. The CDR3 sequence is 15 residues long. Trimming took 4 bases from V and 5 from J; bases not matched to a gene: 9. DNA of the CDR3: TGCGCCAGCAGCCCGGGGGGGCAGGGGGCATATGGCTACACCTTC. This encodes CASSPGGQGAYGYTF.

This clonotype was seen repeatedly, ten times or more. The CDR3 reads CASSAGQADYEQYF. CDR3 nucleotides: TGCGCCAGCAGCGCCGGACAGGCCGACTACGAGCAGTACTTC. The V and J genes are TRBV5-1 and TRBJ2-7; 7 bases map to TRBD1. The V and J ends lost 4 bases and 3 bases, in that order; junction bases with no gene match: 7. Per germline, CDR1 SGHRS and CDR2 YFSETQ. The CDR3 extends over 14 amino acids.

This chain joins TRBV30 and TRBJ1-6; D not resolved. Germline V gene sequence: CDR1 GTSNPN, CDR2 SVGIG (reference sequence). V was pared by 3 bases and J by 9 bases, with 12 bases between. This CDR3 is built from 13 residues. The CDR3 protein is CAWSEQAGSPLHF. DNA for the CDR3: TGTGCCTGGAGCGAGCAGGCGGGTTCACCCCTCCACTTT.

This clonotype has at least ten counts. The V call is TRBV5-1, the J call TRBJ1-1; 7 bases align to TRBD1. The CDR3 loop spans 13 amino acids. CDR1 SGHRS and CDR2 YFSETQ come from the germline V gene. The ends lost 4 bases at V and 4 bases at J; junction bases unmatched: 4. The CDR3: CASSVQGSTEAFF. The CDR3 DNA reads as TGCGCCAGCAGCGTACAGGGGAGCACTGAAGCTTTCTTT.

This clonotype was recorded many times. This chain uses TRBV5-4 with TRBJ2-7; 10 nucleotides match TRBD1. Germline assignment: CDR1 SGHNT and CDR2 YYREEE (reference sequence). V shed 4 bases and J 5 bases; nucleotides not matched to a gene: 9. The CDR3 contains 15 residues. CDR3: CASSRPGTGVNEQYF. In nucleotides, the CDR3 is TGTGCCAGCAGCCGACCCGGGACAGGGGTCAACGAGCAGTACTTC.